This TCR beta chain was recovered during a study of CD4+ T cells in melanoma. Study-level findings and limits: A reported correlation linked neoantigen-specific CD4+ T cells to CD8+, macrophage and B cell function. In melanoma, neoantigen-specific CD4+ T cells reportedly differed in differentiation state.

Libraries were prepared by immunoSEQ multiplex PCR; TCRdb keeps only in-frame clonotypes and omits some of them. The sample holds about 140,000 clones, around 90% seen once. Germline V gene lookup returns CDR1 GTSNPN and CDR2 SVGIG (reference sequence). Trimming removed 0 bases from V and 6 bases from J, with 11 bases in between. The CDR3 runs to 14 residues. Remarks on this clone: The antigen remains undetermined.

This sequence was found in a human donor with melanoma. The V call is TRBV30, the J call TRBJ2-2; D perhaps matches TRBD1 (6 bases). CDR3 nucleotide sequence: TGTGCCTGGAGTGTAAAGGGGGTCGCCGGGGAGCTGTTTTTT. Amino acids: CAWSVKGVAGELFF.